What follows is one T cell receptor beta chain and its context. Sequenced by immunoSEQ multiplex PCR; TCRdb stores in-frame clones only, minus some. The data hold around 80,000 clones, with over 85% observed a single time. This entry belongs to a study of control samples from healthy donors and cancer patients. The source material was blood. The source of this sequence is a man aged 50 to 60 in good health.

The CDR3 is CASSPPGGPGEKLFF. The CDR3 DNA is TGTGCCAGCAGCCCTCCAGGGGGCCCCGGCGAAAAACTGTTTTTT. The chain couples TRBV7-8 to TRBJ1-4; 8 bases fit TRBD1. V lost 5 bases and J lost 8; bases outside the gene matches: 10. Germline V gene sequence: CDR1 SGHVS, CDR2 FQNEAQ. This CDR3 contains 15 residues.